A single sample is the source of the 24 T cell receptor beta chains below, sequenced in a study of shared clonotypes between healthy human individuals. Profiled with immunoSEQ multiplex PCR; TCRdb holds only in-frame clones, not every one. The sample lists 1.5 million to 2.5 million clones; approximately 95% were seen once. Terminally differentiated effector memory CD45RA+ cells were excluded from the naive CD8 cells, which were CD45RO-negative and positively selected for CCR7. Material for sequencing was naive CD8+ T cells sorted from blood. The receptors stem from a man aged 18-30 years in good health.

This clone appeared once. This sequence joins TRBV27 and TRBJ2-7; D is undetermined. V shed 6 bases and J shed 1 base, with 10 bases lying between them. Germline V lookup: CDR1 MNHEY, CDR2 SMNVEV (reference sequence). The CDR3 totals 13 residues. CDR3 sequence (DNA): TGTGCCAGCAGGATGAGAGGATCCTACGAGCAGTACTTC. This codes for CASRMRGSYEQYF.

Comment on this clone: Other DNA variants within this sample encode the same CDR3. The chain combines TRBV4-1 with TRBJ1-5, with D unclear. Germline loops: CDR1 MGHRA, CDR2 YSYEKL. The germline V and J ends were trimmed by 0 bases and 6 bases, with 12 bases remaining between them. The CDR3 contains 15 residues. CDR3 in amino acids: CASSQDLGVGQPQHF. DNA for the CDR3: TGCGCCAGCAGCCAAGATCTCGGGGTGGGTCAGCCCCAGCATTTT.

The chain carries TRBV4-1 and TRBJ2-5; TRBD2 agrees at 8 bases. This CDR3 has 16 residues. Germline values: CDR1 MGHRA, CDR2 YSYEKL. V lost 0 bases, J lost 5 bases, and 8 bases stayed unmatched. The CDR3 loop reads CASSQDLGLAGETQYF. The DNA of the CDR3 is TGCGCCAGCAGCCAAGATTTAGGACTAGCAGGGGAGACCCAGTACTTC.

This clone was observed a few times. The V call is TRBV5-4, the J call TRBJ2-1; 13 bases map to TRBD2. V trimming: 8 bases; J trimming: 6 bases; junction bases outside the gene matches: 5. This CDR3 spans 14 amino acids. Germline V gene sequence: CDR1 SGHNT, CDR2 YYREEE (reference sequence). The CDR3 reads CASHGTSGINEQFF. CDR3 sequence (DNA): TGTGCCAGTCACGGGACTAGCGGGATCAATGAGCAGTTCTTC.

The chain recombines TRBV5-6 with TRBJ2-7; 7 bases fit TRBD2. Losses at the gene ends were 4 bases for V and 3 bases for J; bases not matched to a gene: 7. Germline CDR1 is SGHDT and CDR2 is YYEEEE. The CDR3 is made up of 14 amino acids. This CDR3 is CASSGRASNYEQYF. The CDR3 DNA reads TGTGCCAGCAGCGGGAGGGCCTCTAACTACGAGCAGTACTTC.

The chain carries TRBV19 and TRBJ1-4; 7 nucleotides line up with TRBD1. The CDR3 loop spans 15 amino acids. J lost 8 bases, V lost 4 bases, and 10 bases had no gene match. The germline CDR1 and CDR2 sequences are LNHDA and SQIVND (reference sequence). In DNA, the CDR3 is TGTGCCAGTAGTACCTTACAGGGGCCGGGGGAAAAACTGTTTTTT. This sequence encodes CASSTLQGPGEKLFF. Complete variable domain (other parts from reference TRBV19 and TRBJ1-4): DGGITQSPKYLFRKEGQNVTLSCEQNLNHDAMYWYRQDPGQGLRLIYYSQIVNDFQKGDIAEGYSVSREKKESFPLTVTSAQKNPTAFYLCASSTLQGPGEKLFFGSGTQLSVL.

This chain links TRBV27 with TRBJ1-5, with 9 bases identical to TRBD1. Germline CDR1 and CDR2: MNHEY and SMNVEV (reference sequence). V lost 5 bases, J lost 13 bases, and 6 bases stayed unmatched. CDR3 length equals 12 residues. CDR3 coding DNA: TGTGCCAGCAGTCAAGGGGGACAGGGTCAGCATTTT. This translates into CASSQGGQGQHF.

This chain connects TRBV5-1 to TRBJ2-1; D not resolved. CDR1 is SGHRS, CDR2 YFSETQ, per germline. This CDR3 is 18 amino acids long. V dropped 2 bases and J dropped 1 base, with 19 bases sitting between them. CDR3 protein: CASSFHTARIPSYNEQFF. CDR3 nucleotide sequence: TGCGCCAGCAGCTTCCATACTGCCAGAATCCCATCCTACAATGAGCAGTTCTTC.

The chain uses TRBV4-1 and TRBJ2-7, with no clear D. There are 11 residues in the CDR3. The germline V gene encodes CDR1 MGHRA and CDR2 YSYEKL. Trimming removed 1 base from V and 11 bases from J, with 9 bases in between. CDR3 coding DNA: TGCGCCAGCAGCCAAGGAATCATCAAGTACTTC. Translated: CASSQGIIKYF.

V is TRBV7-8 and J is TRBJ2-7; TRBD2 matches 14 bases. The CDR3 has 17 residues. V dropped 5 bases and J dropped 0; count of bases not matched to a gene: 6. The germline V gene encodes CDR1 SGHVS and CDR2 FQNEAQ. CDR3 sequence reads: CASSMGLAGVSSYEQYF. DNA for the CDR3: TGTGCCAGCAGCATGGGACTAGCGGGAGTAAGCTCCTACGAGCAGTACTTC.

J is TRBJ2-7 and V is TRBV12-5; no firm D call. The V end lost 3 bases, the J end lost 5 bases, and 8 bases lay between the germline ends. The CDR3 sequence is 12 residues long. In germline, CDR1 is LGHNT, CDR2 FRNRAP. CDR3 sequence: CASGFSQDEQYF. The CDR3 DNA sequence: TGTGCTAGTGGTTTTTCTCAGGACGAGCAGTACTTC. Combining the CDR3 with reference TRBV12-5 and TRBJ2-7 gives the whole variable domain DARVTQTPRHKVTEMGQEVTMRCQPILGHNTVFWYRQTMMQGLELLAYFRNRAPLDDSGMPKDRFSAEMPDATLATLKIQPSEPRDSAVYFCASGFSQDEQYFGPGTRLTVT.

The J gene is TRBJ2-3, the V gene TRBV7-9; D is uncertain. The CDR3 extends over 13 amino acids. V was shortened by 3 bases and J by 12 bases, with 16 bases between the two germline ends. Germline V gene sequence: CDR1 SEHNR, CDR2 FQNEAQ (reference sequence). In DNA, the CDR3 is TGTGCCAGCAGCTTCCCGTCGGAAGCCTTACAGTATTTT. Its protein product is CASSFPSEALQYF.

J is TRBJ2-1 and V is TRBV9, with D unresolved. V was shortened by 4 bases and J by 6 bases, with 14 bases between the two germline ends. Germline-derived CDR1 and CDR2 are SGDLS and YYNGEE. The CDR3 length is 14 residues. The CDR3 DNA reads as TGTGCCAGCAGCCCGTGGACCAGCGCCAATGAGCAGTTCTTC. It encodes CASSPWTSANEQFF.

In this sample, this clone turned up once. The V gene is TRBV4-1, the J gene TRBJ2-1, with a weak D call TRBD1 (6 bases). The germline V gene encodes CDR1 MGHRA and CDR2 YSYEKL. The CDR3 loop spans 16 amino acids. Trimming left V 0 bases short and J 7 bases short, with 16 bases between. The CDR3, as DNA: TGCGCCAGCAGCCAAGACCCAGGCGAGGGGGTTAATGAGCAGTTCTTC. This gives the protein CASSQDPGEGVNEQFF.

The chain uses TRBV30 and TRBJ1-2, with TRBD1 identical over 7 bases. The germline gives CDR1 GTSNPN, CDR2 SVGIG (reference sequence). The CDR3 spans 12 residues. The trim removed 3 bases at V and 3 bases at J, leaving 1 base unmatched. CDR3 coding DNA: TGTGCCTGGAGCGGGACAGACTATGGCTACACCTTC. Amino acids: CAWSGTDYGYTF. Based on the CDR3 plus reference TRBV30 and TRBJ1-2, the full variable domain is SQTIHQWPATLVQPVGSPLSLECTVEGTSNPNLYWYRQAAGRGLQLLFYSVGIGQISSEVPQNLSASRPQDRQFILSSKKLLLSDSGFYLCAWSGTDYGYTFGSGTRLTVV.

This chain joins TRBV5-4 and TRBJ2-5; 10 bases fit TRBD2. CDR3 length equals 16 residues. CDR1 and CDR2 from the germline V gene are SGHNT and YYREEE (reference sequence). V lost 4 bases and J lost 2; bases outside the gene matches: 8. CDR3 sequence: CASSITSGVVQETQYF. Written as DNA, the CDR3 is TGTGCCAGCAGCATTACTAGCGGGGTGGTACAAGAGACCCAGTACTTC.

The J gene is TRBJ2-2, the V gene TRBV7-8, with 8 bases lining up with TRBD1. CDR1 and CDR2 from the germline V gene are SGHVS and FQNEAQ. The CDR3 runs to 17 residues. V was pared by 7 bases and J by 3 bases, with 13 bases of the junction left unmatched. Written as DNA, the CDR3 is TGTGCCAGCATCCCCGACGGGCAGGGGGCTGACACCGGGGAGCTGTTTTTT. Translated, it gives CASIPDGQGADTGELFF.

This chain joins TRBV5-5 and TRBJ2-7; no clear D gene. CDR1 is SGHKS and CDR2 is YYEKEE in the germline V gene (reference sequence). This CDR3 has 13 amino acids. Trimming cost V 6 bases and J 3 bases, with 13 bases left between them. CDR3 nucleotide sequence: TGTGCCAGCACCGGTCGCGGACGCTACGAGCAGTACTTC. It yields the protein CASTGRGRYEQYF.

The chain combines TRBV6-5 with TRBJ2-7; D possibly corresponds to TRBD1 (7 bases). Germline CDR1 reads MNHEY; CDR2 reads SVGAGI. CDR3 length: 15 residues. The germline V and J ends were trimmed by 1 base and 1 base, with 11 bases remaining between them. The CDR3 region is CASSYWSGGSYEQYF. The CDR3 nucleotides read TGTGCCAGCAGTTACTGGTCAGGGGGGTCCTACGAGCAGTACTTC.

The CDR3 sequence is CASSFGPARDEQFF. The CDR3 DNA sequence: TGTGCCAGCAGCTTCGGGCCGGCGAGGGATGAGCAGTTCTTC. The V call is TRBV11-2, the J call TRBJ2-1, with D possibly TRBD2 on 5 matching bases. This CDR3 comprises 14 residues. Germline loops: CDR1 SGHAT, CDR2 FQNNGV. The V gene lost 3 bases and the J gene lost 8 bases, with 14 bases spanning the gap.

This clone was observed a few times. The chain links TRBV7-9 to TRBJ1-1; no clear D gene. Trimming stripped 2 bases from V and 5 bases from J, with 12 bases between. Germline CDR1 is SEHNR and CDR2 is FQNEAQ (reference sequence). The CDR3 sequence is 14 residues long. CDR3 bases: TGTGCCAGCAGCTTATCGTCTGGCGGGACTGAAGCTTTCTTT. This encodes CASSLSSGGTEAFF.

The CDR3 bases are TGTGCCATCAGTGAGGGGACAGGGGTCCTCTATGGCTACACCTTC. Protein: CAISEGTGVLYGYTF. This sequence joins TRBV10-3 and TRBJ1-2; 10 nucleotides agree with TRBD1. The V gene's germline CDR1 is ENHRY and CDR2 SYGVKD. The CDR3 sequence is 15 residues long. V lost 2 bases and J lost 4; bases outside the gene matches: 4.

The chain combines TRBV21-1 with TRBJ1-2; the table's TRBD1 call for D was not verified on the DNA. TRBV21-1 is described as a pseudogene. This CDR3 spans 15 amino acids. CDR3 DNA: TGTGCCAGCAGCAAAGGATGGGGCAGGGTTTATGGCTACACCTTC. Translated, it gives CASSKGWGRVYGYTF.

This sequence joins TRBV5-4 and TRBJ2-7; possible D gene TRBD1, 5 bases. V shed 1 base and J shed 7 bases, with 12 bases lying between them. The CDR3 sequence is 13 residues long. In germline, CDR1 is SGHNT, CDR2 YYREEE (reference sequence). The CDR3 DNA is TGTGCCAGCAGCTTGAAAGGGGCTGGAGAGCAGTACTTC. Translated, it gives CASSLKGAGEQYF.